The rows below give T cell receptor beta chains drawn from one sample of a study of blood T cell repertoires in COVID-19. TCRdb's copy holds only in-frame clones and misses some; the assay was immunoSEQ multiplex PCR. The data contain hundreds of thousands of clones, 85% to 90% of them seen just once; the ten biggest clones take up roughly 7.4%. The sequenced material came from peripheral blood. These receptors came from a woman aged 45-59 years with COVID-19, enrolled during active disease. Each CDR3 is given with its conserved first and last residue. The order of the fields is D gene, J gene, clone size, V gene, CDR3 protein, CDR3 DNA. A D gene is named only where the DNA matches it firmly. Clone size appears in some rows only: once, few, many, or a class for an expanded clone.

D gene: TRBD1
J gene: TRBJ2-4
clone size: -
V gene: TRBV30
CDR3 protein: CAWVRQGGLAKNIQYF
CDR3 DNA: TGTGCCTGGGTTCGACAGGGGGGACTAGCCAAAAACATTCAGTACTTC

D gene: -
J gene: TRBJ1-2
clone size: -
V gene: TRBV6-5
CDR3 protein: CASSSYQENYGYTF
CDR3 DNA: TGTGCCAGCAGTTCCTATCAGGAAAACTATGGCTACACCTTC

D gene: TRBD2
J gene: TRBJ2-1
clone size: -
V gene: TRBV6-5
CDR3 protein: CASSAGGEQFF
CDR3 DNA: TGTGCCAGCTCCGCGGGGGGGGAGCAGTTCTTC

D gene: TRBD1
J gene: TRBJ1-2
clone size: -
V gene: TRBV2
CDR3 protein: CASSVMGQADYGYTF
CDR3 DNA: TGTGCCAGCAGTGTAATGGGACAGGCGGACTATGGCTACACCTTC

D gene: -
J gene: TRBJ1-6
clone size: once
V gene: TRBV9
CDR3 protein: CASSVVEGVLHF
CDR3 DNA: TGTGCCAGCAGCGTAGTAGAAGGGGTCCTCCACTTT

D gene: TRBD2
J gene: TRBJ2-7
clone size: -
V gene: TRBV7-8
CDR3 protein: CASSWSGGGSYEQYF
CDR3 DNA: TGTGCCAGCAGCTGGAGCGGGGGGGGCTCCTACGAGCAGTACTTC

D gene: -
J gene: TRBJ1-1
clone size: -
V gene: TRBV7-5
CDR3 protein: CASSLSRPAEAFF
CDR3 DNA: TGTGCCAGCAGCTTATCTAGACCGGCTGAAGCTTTCTTT

D gene: -
J gene: TRBJ2-4
clone size: once
V gene: TRBV5-6
CDR3 protein: CASSLTGVDKNIQYF
CDR3 DNA: TGTGCCAGCAGCTTGACGGGGGTGGACAAAAACATTCAGTACTTC

D gene: TRBD2
J gene: TRBJ2-1
clone size: -
V gene: TRBV5-6
CDR3 protein: CASSSRPGLAVYNEQFF
CDR3 DNA: TGTGCCAGCAGCTCCCGGCCGGGACTAGCGGTGTACAATGAGCAGTTCTTC

D gene: -
J gene: TRBJ2-7
clone size: -
V gene: TRBV19
CDR3 protein: CASGGINRDGEQYF
CDR3 DNA: TGTGCCAGCGGGGGGATCAACAGGGACGGCGAGCAGTACTTC

D gene: -
J gene: TRBJ1-2
clone size: once
V gene: TRBV19
CDR3 protein: CASSIPTTANYGYTF
CDR3 DNA: TGTGCCAGTAGTATCCCGACAACTGCTAACTATGGCTACACCTTC

D gene: -
J gene: TRBJ1-1
clone size: -
V gene: TRBV7-9
CDR3 protein: CASKLLSNEAFF
CDR3 DNA: TGTGCCAGCAAGCTTCTGTCGAATGAAGCTTTCTTT

D gene: TRBD1
J gene: TRBJ1-6
clone size: -
V gene: TRBV16
CDR3 protein: CASSQLGQGNSPLHF
CDR3 DNA: TGTGCCAGCAGCCAGCTGGGACAGGGCAATTCACCCCTCCACTTT

D gene: TRBD2
J gene: TRBJ2-3
clone size: -
V gene: TRBV4-1
CDR3 protein: CASSPLRSGEGDTQYF
CDR3 DNA: TGCGCCAGCAGCCCCCTCAGGAGCGGGGAAGGGGATACGCAGTATTTT

D gene: TRBD2
J gene: TRBJ2-7
clone size: few
V gene: TRBV27
CDR3 protein: CASSFRGPGGNEQYF
CDR3 DNA: TGTGCCAGCAGTTTTCGAGGTCCCGGGGGGAACGAGCAGTACTTC

D gene: TRBD1
J gene: TRBJ1-1
clone size: -
V gene: TRBV30
CDR3 protein: CAWRESLGTAAEAFF
CDR3 DNA: TGTGCCTGGAGGGAAAGCCTTGGGACAGCAGCTGAAGCTTTCTTT

D gene: -
J gene: TRBJ2-2
clone size: -
V gene: TRBV9
CDR3 protein: CASSVAGSRRTGELFF
CDR3 DNA: TGTGCCAGCAGCGTAGCCGGGAGTCGGCGGACCGGGGAGCTGTTTTTT

D gene: TRBD1
J gene: TRBJ1-4
clone size: -
V gene: TRBV5-1
CDR3 protein: CASSFDRGQDEKLFF
CDR3 DNA: TGCGCCAGCAGCTTTGACAGGGGGCAAGATGAAAAACTGTTTTTT

D gene: -
J gene: TRBJ1-1
clone size: once
V gene: TRBV19
CDR3 protein: CASSRRGSRYTEAFF
CDR3 DNA: TGTGCCAGTAGCAGGAGAGGGAGTAGGTACACTGAAGCTTTCTTT

D gene: -
J gene: TRBJ1-2
clone size: -
V gene: TRBV6-4
CDR3 protein: CASSAYREGPYGYTF
CDR3 DNA: TGTGCCAGCAGTGCTTACAGGGAGGGGCCCTATGGCTACACCTTC

D gene: TRBD1
J gene: TRBJ2-7
clone size: -
V gene: TRBV18
CDR3 protein: CASSPAGGYEQYF
CDR3 DNA: TGTGCCAGCTCACCAGCAGGGGGCTACGAGCAGTACTTC

D gene: TRBD1
J gene: TRBJ2-7
clone size: -
V gene: TRBV10-3
CDR3 protein: CAISETTQGTVYEQYF
CDR3 DNA: TGTGCCATCAGTGAGACTACTCAAGGGACAGTTTACGAGCAGTACTTC

D gene: -
J gene: TRBJ1-5
clone size: -
V gene: TRBV9
CDR3 protein: CASSANLQRRKNQPQHF
CDR3 DNA: TGTGCCAGCAGCGCAAATTTACAGCGGAGAAAGAATCAGCCCCAGCATTTT

D gene: TRBD1
J gene: TRBJ1-4
clone size: once
V gene: TRBV6-2/TRBV6-3
CDR3 protein: CASSYSLGGAGEEKLFF
CDR3 DNA: TGTGCCAGCAGTTACTCCTTAGGGGGCGCCGGGGAGGAAAAACTGTTTTTT

D gene: -
J gene: TRBJ1-4
clone size: few
V gene: TRBV7-9
CDR3 protein: CASSPRGRVANEKLFF
CDR3 DNA: TGTGCCAGCAGCCCCCGAGGGAGGGTGGCTAATGAAAAACTGTTTTTT

D gene: -
J gene: TRBJ2-1
clone size: -
V gene: TRBV11-2
CDR3 protein: CASSLDRVNEQFF
CDR3 DNA: TGTGCCAGCAGCTTAGATCGGGTCAATGAGCAGTTCTTC

D gene: -
J gene: TRBJ1-4
clone size: -
V gene: TRBV18
CDR3 protein: CASSPRRAGRTNEKLFF
CDR3 DNA: TGTGCCAGCTCACCAAGGAGGGCGGGGAGGACTAATGAAAAACTGTTTTTT

D gene: -
J gene: TRBJ1-2
clone size: -
V gene: TRBV2
CDR3 protein: CASSDRQALYGYTF
CDR3 DNA: TGTGCCAGCAGTGATAGACAGGCCCTCTATGGCTACACCTTC

D gene: -
J gene: TRBJ1-5
clone size: once
V gene: TRBV4-1
CDR3 protein: CASSGRGSQPQHF
CDR3 DNA: TGCGCCAGCAGCGGGAGGGGGAGCCAGCCCCAGCATTTT

D gene: TRBD2
J gene: TRBJ2-3
clone size: -
V gene: TRBV2
CDR3 protein: CASMIFSGAYTDTQYF
CDR3 DNA: TGTGCCAGCATGATATTTAGCGGGGCCTACACAGATACGCAGTATTTT

D gene: -
J gene: TRBJ1-2
clone size: -
V gene: TRBV27
CDR3 protein: CASSLSADSRGYGYTF
CDR3 DNA: TGTGCCAGCAGTTTATCGGCGGACAGCCGGGGCTATGGCTACACCTTC

D gene: -
J gene: TRBJ1-2
clone size: -
V gene: TRBV28
CDR3 protein: CASRPKRYREGTNYGYTF
CDR3 DNA: TGTGCCAGCCGTCCCAAGAGATATAGAGAGGGGACAAACTATGGCTACACCTTC

D gene: -
J gene: TRBJ1-1
clone size: -
V gene: TRBV7-9
CDR3 protein: CASSFNSGEAFF
CDR3 DNA: TGTGCCAGCAGCTTCAACAGCGGTGAAGCTTTCTTT

D gene: -
J gene: TRBJ1-1
clone size: -
V gene: TRBV10-2
CDR3 protein: CASRPGRLDTEAFF
CDR3 DNA: TGCGCCAGCAGGCCAGGTAGGTTGGACACTGAAGCTTTCTTT

D gene: -
J gene: TRBJ2-5
clone size: -
V gene: TRBV6-5
CDR3 protein: CASTPTGRTGTQYF
CDR3 DNA: TGTGCCAGCACTCCCACTGGACGCACGGGAACCCAGTACTTC

D gene: -
J gene: TRBJ2-1
clone size: -
V gene: TRBV28
CDR3 protein: CASRASYYNEQFF
CDR3 DNA: TGTGCCAGCAGGGCTAGCTACTACAATGAGCAGTTCTTC

D gene: TRBD1
J gene: TRBJ2-7
clone size: -
V gene: TRBV27
CDR3 protein: CASSLLGQGSYEQYF
CDR3 DNA: TGTGCCAGCAGTTTACTCGGACAGGGGTCCTACGAGCAGTACTTC

D gene: -
J gene: TRBJ1-5
clone size: -
V gene: TRBV2
CDR3 protein: CASRLAVNQPQHF
CDR3 DNA: TGTGCCAGCAGGTTGGCGGTTAATCAGCCCCAGCATTTT

D gene: -
J gene: TRBJ1-2
clone size: -
V gene: TRBV27
CDR3 protein: CASTPGGPGGYTF
CDR3 DNA: TGTGCCAGCACCCCTGGGGGCCCCGGTGGCTACACCTTC

D gene: -
J gene: TRBJ1-2
clone size: -
V gene: TRBV11-3
CDR3 protein: CASSSRQVANYGYTF
CDR3 DNA: TGTGCCAGCAGCTCAAGACAGGTAGCTAACTATGGCTACACCTTC

D gene: TRBD1
J gene: TRBJ1-5
clone size: -
V gene: TRBV7-2
CDR3 protein: CASSMTGDQPQHF
CDR3 DNA: TGTGCCAGCAGCATGACAGGGGATCAGCCCCAGCATTTT

D gene: -
J gene: TRBJ2-6
clone size: -
V gene: TRBV5-1
CDR3 protein: CASREFGGRAATGANVLTF
CDR3 DNA: TGCGCCAGCAGGGAATTCGGTGGCAGGGCAGCAACTGGGGCCAACGTCCTGACTTTC

D gene: TRBD1
J gene: TRBJ1-1
clone size: -
V gene: TRBV11-2
CDR3 protein: CASSSGQGPNTEAFF
CDR3 DNA: TGTGCCAGCAGCTCCGGACAGGGCCCGAACACTGAAGCTTTCTTT

D gene: -
J gene: TRBJ1-2
clone size: -
V gene: TRBV28
CDR3 protein: CATADGTYANYGYTF
CDR3 DNA: TGTGCCACCGCTGACGGGACTTACGCTAACTATGGCTACACCTTC

D gene: -
J gene: TRBJ1-2
clone size: -
V gene: TRBV5-1
CDR3 protein: CASSFYRDNNYGYTF
CDR3 DNA: TGCGCCAGCAGCTTTTACAGGGATAATAACTATGGCTACACCTTC

D gene: TRBD1
J gene: TRBJ1-2
clone size: -
V gene: TRBV5-1
CDR3 protein: CASSLARGGGYGYTF
CDR3 DNA: TGCGCCAGCAGCTTGGCCCGAGGGGGCGGGTATGGCTACACCTTC